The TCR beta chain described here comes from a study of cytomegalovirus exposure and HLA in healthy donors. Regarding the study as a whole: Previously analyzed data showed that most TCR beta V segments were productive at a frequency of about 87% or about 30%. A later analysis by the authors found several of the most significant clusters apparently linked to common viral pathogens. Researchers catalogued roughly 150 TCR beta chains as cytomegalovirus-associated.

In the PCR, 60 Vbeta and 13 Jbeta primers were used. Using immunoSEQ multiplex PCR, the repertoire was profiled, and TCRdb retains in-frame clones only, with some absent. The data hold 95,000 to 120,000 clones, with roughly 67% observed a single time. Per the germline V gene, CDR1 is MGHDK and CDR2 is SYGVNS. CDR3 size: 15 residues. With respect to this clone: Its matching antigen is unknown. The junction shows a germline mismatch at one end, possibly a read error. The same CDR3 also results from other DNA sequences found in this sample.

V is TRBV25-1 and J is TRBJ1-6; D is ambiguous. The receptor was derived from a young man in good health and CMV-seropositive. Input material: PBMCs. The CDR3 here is CASSEFSGKNSPLHF. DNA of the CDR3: TGTGCCAGCAGTGAATTTTCGGGGAAGAATTCACCCCTCCACTTC.